This entry concerns a single TCR beta chain. The antigen this receptor binds is unknown. No much larger clonotype is one base removed from it; base qualities were not supplied. This entry comes from a study of cytomegalovirus exposure and HLA in healthy donors (dated by TCRdb to about 2017). For the study in its entirety: An earlier analysis of approximately 590 of the donors reported more than 250 Gb of sequence data and 117 million unique TCR beta sequences from about 200 million T cells. Roughly 310 gigabases of sequencing data and 70 million to 85 million unique TCR sequences were included in an early release covering several hundred HLA-typed donors. Of the roughly 400 genotyped donors, roughly 80% were placed in the genetic ancestry cluster associated with self-reported Caucasian donors. The study aimed to test whether cataloging public T cell receptors could reveal signatures of past pathogen exposure. The T cell repertoires of around 670 subjects were profiled by immunosequencing and related to cytomegalovirus serostatus. Besides the first cohort of under 700 subjects, a separate validation cohort made up of about 120 different subjects was used. High-throughput TCR immunosequencing, statistical association of individual TCRs with disease status, and machine learning were combined to predict cytomegalovirus infection status. A later analysis re-analyzed previously published TCR beta repertoires from about 730 donors and added high-resolution HLA genotyping to study TCR occurrence patterns. Rather than drawing on any new phenotypic data, the later analysis identified candidate immune exposures from TCR beta sequences and the way those sequences occurred across donors. To decide whether each TCR beta V gene segment behaved as functional or pseudogenic, an earlier analysis of over 500 of the donors relied on high-throughput TCR beta sequencing. Donor age, sex, ethnicity and CMV serostatus were compiled alongside the repertoire data. A later genetic analysis took genome-wide SNP genotypes for about 65% of the 666 donors and used that subset as a discovery cohort. Every discovery cohort repertoire had been produced on one sequencing platform. Both class I and class II loci were covered by HLA typing, at four-digit resolution. The number of typed donors differed by locus: roughly 620-630 for A, B, C, DRB1 and DQB1; some 540 for DQA1; 606 for DPA1; and roughly 450 for DPB1. Roughly five DR-DQ haplotypes were treated as single units for association and clustering because of strong linkage in the cohort. Among about 400 genotyped donors of the cohort, an average of about 220,000 unique TCR beta nucleotide sequences was sequenced per donor, of which 15% to 20% were non-productive.

Libraries came from the immunoSEQ multiplex PCR assay. The multiplex PCR relied on a mix of 60 forward primers for TCR Vbeta segments and 13 reverse primers for TCR Jbeta segments. The CDR3 region of rearranged TCR beta genes was amplified from genomic DNA by a multiplex PCR assay. Amplified TCR beta libraries were sequenced as 87-base-pair reads on the Illumina HiSeq System. Under the source paper's analysis protocol: In a later analysis, tens of millions of unique TCR beta chains were counted across the 650 to 700 repertoires, and roughly 11 million of these chains were shared by at least two donors. A nearest-neighbor algorithm error-corrected the raw reads and collapsed the reads into unique sequences, merging closely related sequences to remove PCR and sequencing errors. V, D and J gene segments were assigned by aligning CDR3 sequences to IMGT reference sequences. For a sequence to be retained, at least a six-nucleotide match to both a V gene segment and a J gene segment was required. Rearrangements were classified as productive when the CDR3 lacked stop codons and remained in frame with V and J, and all other rearrangements were classified as non-productive. CDR3 was defined according to IMGT convention as the region running from the second conserved V-encoded cysteine to the conserved J-encoded phenylalanine. Sequences without an unambiguous match to a single V gene segment were excluded from the earlier analysis of a few hundred of the donors. In an earlier analysis of more than 500 of the donors, a V segment was called functional when productive rearrangements were above 56.7%, and segregating when the standard deviation between donors exceeded 5%. A statistical classification framework was built to diagnose cytomegalovirus status from the catalog of TCR beta chain sequences. A later analysis assigned V and J genes by comparing TCR nucleotide sequences with IMGT/GENE-DB human TR gene sequences. Using the TCRdist pipeline, a later analysis assigned CDR3 sequences along with most-parsimonious VDJ recombination scenarios. In a later analysis, each TCR beta chain was defined by its CDR3 amino acid sequence together with its V-gene family, and reads without a unique V-gene family were excluded. A later analysis removed roughly 590 highly shared, low-generation-probability nucleotide sequences to deal with suspected cross-contamination and a sequencing artifact. In a later analysis, a clonal expansion index for each public chain was calculated from normalized within-repertoire ranks of inferred template counts. In a later analysis, generation probabilities were computed using a VDJ recombination model fitted to out-of-frame rearrangements, and the results were checked against IGoR. In a later analysis, hypergeometric tests were used to score TCR-TCR, TCR-HLA and TCR-CMV co-occurrence, with a repertoire-size bias correction applied to TCR pairs. To estimate false discovery rates, a later analysis permuted the HLA or CMV assignments 20 times. In a later analysis, co-occurring TCRs were grouped using DBSCAN, and TCRdist sequence similarity was added for clustering within HLA-allele-positive subsets. For co-occurrence clustering, repertoires with fewer than 30,000 or more than 120,000 public chains were excluded, along with four to six repertoires with anomalous nucleotide sharing. The table was pulled from immuneACCESS by TCRdb, which kept in-frame rearrangements only. Such tables lose some clones; where checked, under half of the loss comes from unresolved V genes, and the rest has no known cause. That table is the source of V, J and clone size, and D and trimming were worked out from the DNA. The sample data list more than 200,000 clones, and about 85% of these were observed just once. Jointly, the top ten make up about 1.2% of the sample.

The CDR3 spans 14 residues, from the cysteine through the phenylalanine. Only the CDR3 portion is preserved as DNA: 42 bases, with reading frame beginning at the first base. The germline V gene yields SQVTM for CDR1 and ANQGSEA for CDR2. The germline V end is reduced by 5 bases and the J end by 3 bases; junction bases left unmatched: 9. The cohort consisted of hundreds of healthy bone marrow donors. At the time of sampling, all cohort members were nominally healthy, though unrecorded immune exposures were likely present. Of the roughly 630 cohort members, around 310 had a positive CMV serostatus and about 400 had a negative one, while no CMV serostatus was recorded for the donor. A peripheral blood sample was provided by each donor, and peripheral blood mononuclear cells were used for TCR beta sequencing. Genomic DNA extraction from the blood cell samples was performed with the Qiagen DNeasy Blood Extraction Kit.

The investigation overall reported the following: An earlier analysis of 587 of the donors showed that most TCR beta V segments appeared in productive rearrangements either about 90% or about 30% of the time, which broadly matched IMGT annotations. When HLA alleles, especially DR and DQ, strongly co-occurred, TCR associations were difficult to assign to individual alleles. The authors suggested that the approach could potentially be extended to other disease states and immunological phenotypes. Most TCR sequences were seen in very few donors, while some public TCRs were found in many individuals. The classifier was reported to diagnose cytomegalovirus status with high specificity and sensitivity in both the original and validation cohorts. Only TCR beta chains were sequenced in this cohort, and the absence of alpha or paired-chain data limited detectable features. A cluster of highly shared sequence variants was judged likely to be a technical artifact of the sequencing pipeline. In a later analysis, the rate of TCR association differed among HLA loci, with DRB1 alleles having the most associated TCRs and HLA-C alleles having the fewest. In a later genetic analysis, fewer N-insertions in productive TCRs were reported among donors in an Asian-associated ancestry cluster than the approximately 630-donor mean. Most CMV-associated TCR beta chains appeared to be HLA-restricted in a later analysis, and the HLA associations seemed to be driven largely by CMV exposure. Some IMGT-functional V segments, including TRBV6-2 and TRBV6-3, could not be told apart with the 87-base-pair reads, so those segments were excluded. A later analysis associated roughly 17,000 TCR beta sequences with specific HLA alleles at a false discovery rate of 0.05. Because HLA typing was unavailable for some donors at each locus, only the typed subset was used in association tests. Three of the identified cytomegalovirus-associated TCR beta chains were confirmed in vitro to be specific for cytomegalovirus antigens. In a later analysis, several top co-occurrence clusters were reported to appear linked to parvovirus B19, influenza, CMV and Epstein-Barr virus. A later analysis found that HLA-associated TCR beta chains were more clonally expanded and had lower generation probabilities than equally common non-associated chains. Because counts were too low, seventeen rarely observed V segments, including chromosome 9 orphons, were excluded from the earlier analysis of some 540 of the donors. A further reported finding was that TCR beta sequences accurately predicted the HLA-A and HLA-B alleles for most subjects in the first cohort. Linkage disequilibrium might explain the correlated functional status among segregating V segments, but an unknown experimental factor could not be ruled out. Sequencing depth was assumed to be roughly uniform across donors in the presence/absence analyses, though that assumption may not hold. CMV serostatus was the only immune exposure information available for the cohort. An association between a missense DCLRE1C variant and V-gene and J-gene trimming of TCR beta chains was found in a later genetic analysis and replicated in an independent cohort. In the study, around 160 TCR beta chains were listed as associated with cytomegalovirus.

The sequence is built from TRBV29-1 and TRBJ2-7; the junction holds 8 bases that match TRBD2. This sequence was found in a human donor in good health. Material for sequencing was PBMCs. DNA sequence: TGCAGCGTTACCCTCGGGAGCGGGGGCTACGAGCAGTACTTC. Its coded protein is CSVTLGSGGYEQYF.